The source of this T cell receptor beta chain is a study of neurological immune-mediated disorders. TCRdb re-called the 5' RACE reads through MiXCR, storing one row per CDR3 protein. The table records 27,000 or so distinct CDR3 sequences, roughly 20% of them present only once. The healthy controls volunteered at a blood bank in Maryland, USA. The unsorted libraries originated from 2 million PBMCs kept at -80 C. CDR3 length: 13 amino acids. The germline V gene encodes CDR1 LGHDT and CDR2 YNNKEL (reference sequence). The V segment lost 4 bases and the J segment 11 bases; nucleotides outside the gene matches: 5. Regarding the study as a whole: Private repertoires in all groups were suggested, as expanded clones shared no CDR3 amino acid sequences across subjects. HTLV-1-associated myelopathy showed the most TCR clonal expansion; multiple sclerosis the least, below healthy controls.

This clonotype was counted at least ten times. Its specificity is not known. The rearrangement links TRBV3-1 to TRBJ1-6, with 7 bases that match TRBD1. Sequenced: PBMCs. The sequence derives from an older woman in good health. The CDR3 bases are TGTGCCAGCAGCCGGAAGACAGGGACACCCCTCCACTTT. Residues: CASSRKTGTPLHF.